This T cell receptor (beta chain) was captured in a study of shared clonotypes between healthy human individuals. Germline loops: CDR1 MNHEY, CDR2 SMNVEV (reference sequence). This CDR3 contains 16 residues. V shed 4 bases and J 2 bases; nucleotides not matched to a gene: 6. Profiling relied on immunoSEQ multiplex PCR, and the TCRdb table lists in-frame clones only, not all of them. The data contain about 2 million clones, about 95% of them singletons. The sequenced sample consisted of naive CD4+ T cells sorted from blood. Specified subset: CD45RA+ positively selected. J is TRBJ2-7 and V is TRBV27; 12 bases match TRBD2. This clonotype was sampled from a man younger than 35 in good health. CDR3 protein: CASSSATSGSPYEQYF. Here the CDR3 DNA reads TGTGCCAGCAGTTCAGCGACTAGCGGGAGCCCCTACGAGCAGTACTTC.